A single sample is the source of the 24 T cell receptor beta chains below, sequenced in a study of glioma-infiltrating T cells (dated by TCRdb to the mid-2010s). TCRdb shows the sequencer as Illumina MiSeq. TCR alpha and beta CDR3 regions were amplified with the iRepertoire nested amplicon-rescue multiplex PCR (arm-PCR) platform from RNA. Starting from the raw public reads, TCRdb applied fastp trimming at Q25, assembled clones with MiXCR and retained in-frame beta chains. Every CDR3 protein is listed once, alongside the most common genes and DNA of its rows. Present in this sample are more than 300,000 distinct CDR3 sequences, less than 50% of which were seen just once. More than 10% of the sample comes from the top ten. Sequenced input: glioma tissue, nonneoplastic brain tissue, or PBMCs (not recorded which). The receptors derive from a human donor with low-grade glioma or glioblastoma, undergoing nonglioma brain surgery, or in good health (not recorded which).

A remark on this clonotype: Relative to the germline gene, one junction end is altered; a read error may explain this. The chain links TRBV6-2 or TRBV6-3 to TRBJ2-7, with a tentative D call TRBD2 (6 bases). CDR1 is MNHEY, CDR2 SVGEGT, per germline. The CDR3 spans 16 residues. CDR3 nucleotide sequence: TGTGCCAGCAGTTACTCGACCGTCGCGGGGTCCTACGAGCGGTACTTC. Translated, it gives CASSYSTVAGSYERYF.

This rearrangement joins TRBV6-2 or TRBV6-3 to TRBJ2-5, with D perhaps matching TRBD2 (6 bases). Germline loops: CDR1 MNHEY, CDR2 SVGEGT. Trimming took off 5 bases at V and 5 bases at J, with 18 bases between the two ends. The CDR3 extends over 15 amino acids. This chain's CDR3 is CASSAQRAVGETQYF. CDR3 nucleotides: TGTGCCAGCAGTGCCCAGCGGGCCGTGGGGGAGACCCAGTACTTC.

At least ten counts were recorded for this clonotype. As DNA, the CDR3 is TGTGCCAGCAGTTTAGTGGGGCCGGGGCACGAGCAGTACTTC. Its protein is CASSLVGPGHEQYF. This chain joins TRBV28 and TRBJ2-7; TRBD1 or TRBD2 may be the D gene (5 bases each). Trimming cost V 2 bases and J 5 bases, with 13 bases left between them. Germline CDR1 reads MDHEN; CDR2 reads SYDVKM. The CDR3 spans 14 residues.

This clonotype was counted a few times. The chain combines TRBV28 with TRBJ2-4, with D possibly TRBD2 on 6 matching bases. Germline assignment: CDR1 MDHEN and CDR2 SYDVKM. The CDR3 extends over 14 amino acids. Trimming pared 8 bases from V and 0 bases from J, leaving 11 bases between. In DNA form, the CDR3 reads TGTGCCAGCGAACCGGGACTAGCCAAAAACATTCAGTACTTC. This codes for CASEPGLAKNIQYF.

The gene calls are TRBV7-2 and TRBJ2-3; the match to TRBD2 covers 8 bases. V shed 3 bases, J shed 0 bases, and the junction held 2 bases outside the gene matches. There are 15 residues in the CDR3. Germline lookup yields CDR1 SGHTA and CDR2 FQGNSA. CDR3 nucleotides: TGTGCCAGCAGCTTGACTAGCGCAAGCACAGATACGCAGTATTTT. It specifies CASSLTSASTDTQYF. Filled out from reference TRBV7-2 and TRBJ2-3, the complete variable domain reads GAGVSQSPSNKVTEKGKDVELRCDPISGHTALYWYRQSLGQGLEFLIYFQGNSAPDKSGLPSDRFSAERTGGSVSTLTIQRTQQEDSAVYLCASSLTSASTDTQYFGPGTRLTVL.

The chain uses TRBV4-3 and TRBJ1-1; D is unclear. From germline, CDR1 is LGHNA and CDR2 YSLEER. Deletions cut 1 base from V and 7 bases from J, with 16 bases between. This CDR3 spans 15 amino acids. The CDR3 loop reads CASSQGGGGVNEAFF. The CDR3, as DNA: TGCGCCAGCAGCCAAGGTGGCGGCGGCGTGAATGAAGCTTTCTTT.

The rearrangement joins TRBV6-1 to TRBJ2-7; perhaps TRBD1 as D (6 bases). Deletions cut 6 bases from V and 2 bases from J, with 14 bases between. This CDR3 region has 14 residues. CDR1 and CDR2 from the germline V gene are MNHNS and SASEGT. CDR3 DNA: TGTGCCAGCAGCGGGACATTTATTCCCTACGAGCAGTACTTC. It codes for CASSGTFIPYEQYF.

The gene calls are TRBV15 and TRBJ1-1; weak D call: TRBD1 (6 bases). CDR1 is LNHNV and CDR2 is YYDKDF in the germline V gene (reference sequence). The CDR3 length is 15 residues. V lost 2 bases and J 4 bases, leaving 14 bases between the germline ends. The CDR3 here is CATSRKDSWGTEAFF. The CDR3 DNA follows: TGTGCCACCAGCAGAAAGGACAGTTGGGGCACTGAAGCTTTCTTT.

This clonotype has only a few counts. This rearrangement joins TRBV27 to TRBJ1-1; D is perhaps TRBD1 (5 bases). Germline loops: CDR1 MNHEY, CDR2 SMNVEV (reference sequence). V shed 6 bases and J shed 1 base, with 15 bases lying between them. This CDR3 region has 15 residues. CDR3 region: CASSLGGGTNTEAFF. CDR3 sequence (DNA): TGTGCCAGCAGCTTAGGTGGAGGGACGAACACTGAAGCTTTCTTT.

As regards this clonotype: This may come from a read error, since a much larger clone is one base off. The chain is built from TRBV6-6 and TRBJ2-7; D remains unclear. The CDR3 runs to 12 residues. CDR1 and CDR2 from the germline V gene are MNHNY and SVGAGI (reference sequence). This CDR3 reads CASSHNSYQQYF. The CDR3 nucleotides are TGTGCCAGCAGCCACAACTCCTACCAGCAGTACTTC.

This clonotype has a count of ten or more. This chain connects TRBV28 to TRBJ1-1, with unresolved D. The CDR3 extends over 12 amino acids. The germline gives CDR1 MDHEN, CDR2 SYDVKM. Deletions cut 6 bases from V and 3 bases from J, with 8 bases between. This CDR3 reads CASSPHYTEAFF. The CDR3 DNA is TGTGCCAGCAGCCCCCACTACACTGAAGCTTTCTTT.

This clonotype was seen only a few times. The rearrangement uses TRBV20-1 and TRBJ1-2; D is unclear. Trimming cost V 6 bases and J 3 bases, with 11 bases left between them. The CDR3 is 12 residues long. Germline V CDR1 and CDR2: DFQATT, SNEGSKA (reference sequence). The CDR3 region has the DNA TGCAGTGCCGATGACCGGTACTATGGCTACACCTTC. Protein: CSADDRYYGYTF.

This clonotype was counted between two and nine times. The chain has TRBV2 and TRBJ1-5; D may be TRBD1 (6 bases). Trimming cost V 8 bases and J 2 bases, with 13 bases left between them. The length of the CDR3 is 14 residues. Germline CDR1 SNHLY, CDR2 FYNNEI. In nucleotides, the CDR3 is TGTGCCAGCGCCTCCGAGGGGGGCAATCAGCCCCAGCATTTT. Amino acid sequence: CASASEGGNQPQHF.

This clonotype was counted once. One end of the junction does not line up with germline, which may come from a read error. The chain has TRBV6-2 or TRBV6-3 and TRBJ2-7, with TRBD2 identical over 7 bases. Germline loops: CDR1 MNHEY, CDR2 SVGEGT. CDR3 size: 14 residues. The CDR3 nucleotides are TGCGCCAGCAGCTTGAGCGGACTAGGCTACGAGCAGTACTTC. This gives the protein CASSLSGLGYEQYF.

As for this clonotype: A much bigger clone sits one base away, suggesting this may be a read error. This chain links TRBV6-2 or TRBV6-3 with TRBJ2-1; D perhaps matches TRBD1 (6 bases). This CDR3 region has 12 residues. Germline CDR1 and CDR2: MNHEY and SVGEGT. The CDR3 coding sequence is TGTGCCAGCAGCCAGGGGTACAATGAGCATTTCTTC. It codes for CASSQGYNEHFF.

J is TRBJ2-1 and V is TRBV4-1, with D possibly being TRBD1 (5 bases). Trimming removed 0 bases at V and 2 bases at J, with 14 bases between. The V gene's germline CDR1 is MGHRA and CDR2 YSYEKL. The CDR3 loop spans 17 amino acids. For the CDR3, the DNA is TGCGCCAGCAGCCAAGATGGATTCGGCAGGGCCTACAATGAGCAGTTCTTC. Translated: CASSQDGFGRAYNEQFF.

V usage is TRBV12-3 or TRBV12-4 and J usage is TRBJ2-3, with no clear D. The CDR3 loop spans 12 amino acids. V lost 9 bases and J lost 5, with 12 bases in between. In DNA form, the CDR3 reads TGTGCCAGTGCGTGGCAAGGAGATACGCAGTATTTT. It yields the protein CASAWQGDTQYF.

CDR3 protein: CASSLEIFDAFF. The CDR3 DNA follows: TGTGCCAGCAGCCTCGAGATATTTGATGCTTTCTTT. The rearrangement joins TRBV7-9 to TRBJ1-1, with unresolved D. With 5 bases removed from V and 11 bases from J, the gap between germline ends came to 15 bases. This CDR3 has 12 amino acids. The germline V gene has CDR1 SEHNR and CDR2 FQNEAQ (reference sequence).

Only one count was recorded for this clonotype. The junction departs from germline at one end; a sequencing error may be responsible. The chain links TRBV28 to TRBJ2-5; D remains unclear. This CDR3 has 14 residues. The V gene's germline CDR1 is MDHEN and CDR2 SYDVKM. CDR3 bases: TGTGCCAGCAGTTTAAGTTACCCACAAGAGACCCAGCACTTC. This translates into CASSLSYPQETQHF.

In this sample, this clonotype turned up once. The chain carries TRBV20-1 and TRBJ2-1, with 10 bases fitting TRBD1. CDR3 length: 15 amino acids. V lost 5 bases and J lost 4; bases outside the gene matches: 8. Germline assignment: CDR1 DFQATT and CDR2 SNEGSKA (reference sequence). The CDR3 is CSAYMTGGIYNEQFF. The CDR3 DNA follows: TGCAGTGCTTACATGACAGGGGGCATATACAATGAGCAGTTCTTC.

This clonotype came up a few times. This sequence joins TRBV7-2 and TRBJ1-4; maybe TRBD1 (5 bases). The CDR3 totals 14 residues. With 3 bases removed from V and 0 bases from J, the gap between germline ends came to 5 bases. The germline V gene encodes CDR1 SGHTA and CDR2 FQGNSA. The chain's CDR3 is CASSLTATNEKLFF. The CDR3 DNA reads TGTGCCAGCAGCTTGACAGCAACTAATGAAAAACTGTTTTTT.

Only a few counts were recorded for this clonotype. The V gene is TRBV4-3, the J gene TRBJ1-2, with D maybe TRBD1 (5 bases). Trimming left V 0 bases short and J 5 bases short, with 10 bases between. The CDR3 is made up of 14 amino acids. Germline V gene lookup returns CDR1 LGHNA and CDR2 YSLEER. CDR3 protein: CASSQEIQVYGYTF. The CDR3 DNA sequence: TGCGCCAGCAGCCAAGAGATACAGGTTTATGGCTACACCTTC.

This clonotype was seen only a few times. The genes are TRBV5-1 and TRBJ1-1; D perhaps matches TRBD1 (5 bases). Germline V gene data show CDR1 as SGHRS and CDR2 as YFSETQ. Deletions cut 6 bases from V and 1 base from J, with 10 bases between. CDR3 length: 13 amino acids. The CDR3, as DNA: TGCGCCAGCATAGTAAGGGGGAACACTGAAGCTTTCTTT. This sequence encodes CASIVRGNTEAFF.

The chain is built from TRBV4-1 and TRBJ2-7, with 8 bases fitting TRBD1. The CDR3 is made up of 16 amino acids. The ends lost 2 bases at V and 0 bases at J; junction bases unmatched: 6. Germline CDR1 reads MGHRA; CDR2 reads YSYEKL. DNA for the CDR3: TGCGCCAGCAGCCAATCATGGACAGGGAGCTCCTACGAGCAGTACTTC. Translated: CASSQSWTGSSYEQYF.